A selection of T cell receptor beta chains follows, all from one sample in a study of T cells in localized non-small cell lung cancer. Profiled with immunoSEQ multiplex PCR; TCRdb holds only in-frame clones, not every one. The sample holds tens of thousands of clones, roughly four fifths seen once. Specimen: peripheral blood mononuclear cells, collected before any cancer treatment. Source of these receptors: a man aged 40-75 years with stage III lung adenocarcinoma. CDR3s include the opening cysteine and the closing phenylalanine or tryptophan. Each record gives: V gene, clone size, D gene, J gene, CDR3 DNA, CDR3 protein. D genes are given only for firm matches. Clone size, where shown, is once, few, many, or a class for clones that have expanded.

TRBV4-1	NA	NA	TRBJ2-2	TGCGCCAGCAGCCTCAGACAGACGAACACCGGGGAGCTGTTTTTT	CASSLRQTNTGELFF
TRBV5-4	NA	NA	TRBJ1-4	TGTGCCAGCAGCGCAGCAGGGGCTGGTAATGAAAAACTGTTTTTT	CASSAAGAGNEKLFF
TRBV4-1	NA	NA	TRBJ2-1	TGCGCCAGCAGCCACCCCCGGGACGGCTACAATGAGCAGTTCTTC	CASSHPRDGYNEQFF
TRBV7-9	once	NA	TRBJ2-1	TGTGCCAGCAGTACGAAGGACGAGCAGTTCTTC	CASSTKDEQFF
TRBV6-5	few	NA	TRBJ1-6	TGTGCCAGCAGTTACTCGGGGGGCGCCGATCCCCTCCACTTT	CASSYSGGADPLHF
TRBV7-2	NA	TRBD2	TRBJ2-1	TGTGCCAGCAGCTTAGCGGCTAGCGGGGAGGGTGAGCAGTTCTTC	CASSLAASGEGEQFF
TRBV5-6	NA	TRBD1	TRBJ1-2	TGTGCCAGCAGCAGGGACAGCTTAGCTGGCTACACCTTC	CASSRDSLAGYTF
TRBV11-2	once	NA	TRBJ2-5	TGTGCCAGCAGCTTAGGTTACGAGACCCAGTACTTC	CASSLGYETQYF
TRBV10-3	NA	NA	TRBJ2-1	TGTGCCATCAGTGACCAATGGCGCGGCAATGAGCAGTTCTTC	CAISDQWRGNEQFF
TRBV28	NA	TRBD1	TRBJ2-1	TGTGCCGGCAGACGACAGGGCTACAATGAGCAGTTCTTC	CAGRRQGYNEQFF
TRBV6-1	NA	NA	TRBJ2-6	TGTGCCAGCAGTGATAGGAGTGTGGGACGAGCCTCTGGGGCCAACGTCCTGACTTTC	CASSDRSVGRASGANVLTF
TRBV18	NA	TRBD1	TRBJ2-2	TGTGCCAGCTCACCACGTAGCACAGGGGATACCGGGGAGCTGTTTTTT	CASSPRSTGDTGELFF
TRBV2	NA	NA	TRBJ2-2	TGTGCCAGCAGAAGGGAAAAGACCGGGGAGCTGTTTTTT	CASRREKTGELFF
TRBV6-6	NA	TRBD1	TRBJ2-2	TGTGCCACCACGGGACAGGGGCCCACCGGGGAGCTGTTTTTT	CATTGQGPTGELFF
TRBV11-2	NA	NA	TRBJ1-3	TGTGCCAGCAGCCGCGTAACAGGGTTAGAAGCTGGAAACACCATATATTTT	CASSRVTGLEAGNTIYF
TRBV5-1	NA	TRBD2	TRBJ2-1	TGCGCCAGCAGCTTGGGGAGCGGGAGAAGCAATGAGCAGTTCTTC	CASSLGSGRSNEQFF
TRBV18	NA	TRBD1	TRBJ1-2	TGTGCCAGCTCAAGGGGACAGGGGGTTAACTATGGCTACACCTTC	CASSRGQGVNYGYTF
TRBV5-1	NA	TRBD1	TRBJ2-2	TGCGCCAGCAGCCGTCAGGGGGATTTTGCCGGGGAGCTGTTTTTT	CASSRQGDFAGELFF
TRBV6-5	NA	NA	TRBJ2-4	TGTGCCAGCAGTTTCGGCCGCGGACACCCGGGCATTCAGTACTTC	CASSFGRGHPGIQYF
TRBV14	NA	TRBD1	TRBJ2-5	TGTGCCAGCAGCCAAGAACTTGCTTTCGGGACAGGGGAGTTAGAGACCCAGTACTTC	CASSQELAFGTGELETQYF
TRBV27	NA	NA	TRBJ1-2	TGTGCCAGCAGTCTTCGTTCGGGACCGCTGGATGACTATGGCTACACCTTC	CASSLRSGPLDDYGYTF
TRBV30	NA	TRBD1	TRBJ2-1	TGTGCCTGGACTCCCGGGACAGGGCATGAGCAGTTCTTC	CAWTPGTGHEQFF
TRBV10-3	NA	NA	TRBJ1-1	TGTGCCACCGGAGTCGGGCTGGAAGCTTTCTTT	CATGVGLEAFF
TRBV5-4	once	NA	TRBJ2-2	TGTGCCAGCAGCCCAGCCTCAGGGAACACCGGGGAGCTGTTTTTT	CASSPASGNTGELFF
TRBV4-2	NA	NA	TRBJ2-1	TGTGCCAGCAGCCGCCCGGGACTTGGGGAGAATGAGCAGTTCTTC	CASSRPGLGENEQFF
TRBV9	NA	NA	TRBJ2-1	TGTGCCAGCAGCGTAGAACAGGCGTTCTACAATGAGCAGTTCTTC	CASSVEQAFYNEQFF
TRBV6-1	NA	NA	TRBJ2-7	TGTGCCAGCAGGTTCGGATATTACGAGCAGTACTTC	CASRFGYYEQYF